This entry concerns a single T cell receptor (beta chain). What it binds is not known. Germline CDR1 and CDR2: MNHEY and SVGAGI. This CDR3 is 13 amino acids long. Trimming pared 6 bases from V and 4 bases from J, leaving 12 bases between. Study outcomes and limitations: The larger-cohort validation was restricted to a single TCR beta V-J rearrangement rather than whole repertoires. In terms of TCR gene usage, tumor memory CD4+ T cells clustered together with blood and lymph node memory CD4+ cells, as well as with lymph node naive CD4+ cells. Tumor Treg TCRs overlapped most with tumor naive CD4+ cells.

Tregs were sorted as CD4+CD25+CD127-/low cells. Constant-region reverse primers amplified full-length variable regions, followed by semi-nested Nested Universal Primer A PCR. In TCRdb, the 5' RACE reads were re-called with MiXCR into one record per CDR3 protein. The sample holds 9,500 to 15,000 distinct CDR3 sequences, about 53% seen once. This clonotype was obtained from a female donor with breast cancer. Sequenced sample: tumor-infiltrating Tregs sorted from the breast tumor. The chain joins TRBV6-5 to TRBJ1-1, with a possible D match to TRBD1 (6 bases). The CDR3 nucleotides are TGTGCCAGCAGGGAACAGGGATCCACTGAAGCTTTCTTT. Translating gives CASREQGSTEAFF.